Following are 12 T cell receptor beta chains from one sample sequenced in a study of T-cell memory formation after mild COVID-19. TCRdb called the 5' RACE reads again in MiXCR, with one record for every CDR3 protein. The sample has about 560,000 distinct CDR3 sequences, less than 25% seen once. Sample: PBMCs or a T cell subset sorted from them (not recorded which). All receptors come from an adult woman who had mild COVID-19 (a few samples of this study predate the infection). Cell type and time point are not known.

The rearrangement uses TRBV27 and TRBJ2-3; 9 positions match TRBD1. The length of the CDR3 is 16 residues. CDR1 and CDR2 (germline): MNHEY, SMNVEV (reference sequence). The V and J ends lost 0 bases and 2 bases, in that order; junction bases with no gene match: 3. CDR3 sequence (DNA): TGTGCCAGCAGTTTATCGGGACAGGGCGTCACAGATACGCAGTATTTT. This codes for CASSLSGQGVTDTQYF.

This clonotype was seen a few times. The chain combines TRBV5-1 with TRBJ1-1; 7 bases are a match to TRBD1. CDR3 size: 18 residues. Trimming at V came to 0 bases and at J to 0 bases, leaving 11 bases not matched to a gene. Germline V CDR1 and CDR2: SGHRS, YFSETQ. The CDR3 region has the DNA TGCGCCAGCAGCTTGGCCCAGGGGGGTCGGGATTTGAACACTGAAGCTTTCTTT. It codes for CASSLAQGGRDLNTEAFF.

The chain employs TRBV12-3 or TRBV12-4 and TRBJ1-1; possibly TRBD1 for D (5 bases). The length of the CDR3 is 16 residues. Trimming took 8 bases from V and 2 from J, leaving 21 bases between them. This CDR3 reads CASLNILTGINTEAFF. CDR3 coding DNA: TGTGCCAGCCTCAATATCCTCACAGGCATCAACACTGAAGCTTTCTTT.

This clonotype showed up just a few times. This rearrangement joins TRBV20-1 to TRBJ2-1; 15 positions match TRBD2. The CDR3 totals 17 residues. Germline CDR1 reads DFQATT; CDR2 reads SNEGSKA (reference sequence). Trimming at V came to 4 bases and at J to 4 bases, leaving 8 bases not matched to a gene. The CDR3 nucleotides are TGCAGTGCTACTTGGACTAGCGGGAGGGCCGGGTACAATGAGCAGTTCTTC. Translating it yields CSATWTSGRAGYNEQFF.

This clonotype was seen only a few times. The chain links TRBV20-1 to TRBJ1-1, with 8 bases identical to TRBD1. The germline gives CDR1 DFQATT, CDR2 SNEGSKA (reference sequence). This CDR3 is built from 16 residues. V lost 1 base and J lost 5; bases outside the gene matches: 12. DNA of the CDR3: TGCAGTGCTAGAGTCAGGGAGCAGGGGGCACCGACTGAAGCTTTCTTT. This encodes CSARVREQGAPTEAFF.

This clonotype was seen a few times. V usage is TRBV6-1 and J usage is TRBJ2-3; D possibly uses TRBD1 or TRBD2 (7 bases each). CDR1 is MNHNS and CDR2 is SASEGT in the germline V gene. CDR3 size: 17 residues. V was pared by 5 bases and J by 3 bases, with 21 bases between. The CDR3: CASSPGGGARRTDTQYF. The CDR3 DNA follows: TGTGCCAGCAGTCCAGGGGGGGGGGCGCGAAGAACAGATACGCAGTATTTT.

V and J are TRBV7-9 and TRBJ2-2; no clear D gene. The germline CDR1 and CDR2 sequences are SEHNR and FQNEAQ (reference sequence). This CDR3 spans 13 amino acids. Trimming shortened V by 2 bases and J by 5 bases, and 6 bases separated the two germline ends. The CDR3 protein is CASSLSRTGELFF. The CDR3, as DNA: TGTGCCAGCAGCTTAAGTAGGACCGGGGAGCTGTTTTTT. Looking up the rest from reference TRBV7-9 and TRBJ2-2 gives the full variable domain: DTGVSQNPRHKITKRGQNVTFRCDPISEHNRLYWYRQTLGQGPEFLTYFQNEAQLEKSRLLSDRFSAERPKGSFSTLEIQRTEQGDSAMYLCASSLSRTGELFFGEGSRLTVL.

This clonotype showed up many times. CDR3 region: CASSPKRADTQYF. The CDR3 DNA sequence: TGTGCCAGCAGTCCAAAGAGGGCAGATACGCAGTATTTT. This sequence joins TRBV7-9 and TRBJ2-3; TRBD2 might be the D (5 bases). The CDR3 runs 13 residues. CDR1 is SEHNR and CDR2 is FQNEAQ in the germline V gene (reference sequence). V lost 6 bases to trimming and J lost 4 bases, with 11 bases between them. Together with reference TRBV7-9 and TRBJ2-3, the CDR3 gives the full variable domain: DTGVSQNPRHKITKRGQNVTFRCDPISEHNRLYWYRQTLGQGPEFLTYFQNEAQLEKSRLLSDRFSAERPKGSFSTLEIQRTEQGDSAMYLCASSPKRADTQYFGPGTRLTVL.

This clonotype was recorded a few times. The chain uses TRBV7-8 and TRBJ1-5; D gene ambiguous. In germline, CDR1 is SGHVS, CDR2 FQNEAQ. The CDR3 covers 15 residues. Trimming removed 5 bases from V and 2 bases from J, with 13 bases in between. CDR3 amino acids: CASSILSGGNQPQHF. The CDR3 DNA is TGTGCCAGCAGCATATTATCAGGAGGCAATCAGCCCCAGCATTTT.

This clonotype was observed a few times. CDR3 amino acids: CASSFDRAGEQYF. CDR3 in DNA: TGTGCCAGCAGCTTTGACAGGGCGGGCGAGCAGTACTTC. This chain joins TRBV7-9 and TRBJ2-7; 7 bases agree with TRBD1. This CDR3 has 13 amino acids. CDR1 and CDR2 (germline): SEHNR, FQNEAQ (reference sequence). The J segment lost 6 bases and the V segment lost 3 bases, leaving 5 bases of the junction unmatched.

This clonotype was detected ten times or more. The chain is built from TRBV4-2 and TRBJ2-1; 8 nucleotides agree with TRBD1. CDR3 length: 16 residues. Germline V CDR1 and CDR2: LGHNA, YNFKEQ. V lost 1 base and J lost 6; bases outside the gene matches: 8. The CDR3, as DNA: TGTGCCAGCAGCCAAGCAGGGGGCGGACTGGGCAATGAGCAGTTCTTC. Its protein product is CASSQAGGGLGNEQFF.

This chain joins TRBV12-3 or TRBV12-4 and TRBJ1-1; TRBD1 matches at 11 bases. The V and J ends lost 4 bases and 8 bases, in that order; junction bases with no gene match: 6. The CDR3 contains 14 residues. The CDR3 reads CASSSDRGQREAFF. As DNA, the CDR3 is TGTGCCAGCAGTTCGGACAGGGGGCAGAGGGAAGCTTTCTTT.